This TCR beta chain was documented in a study of identical twins. General study findings and limits: A partial confounding effect on zero-insertion analyses could come from invariant MAIT and iNKT cells.

Germline V gene data show CDR1 as MRHNA and CDR2 as SNTAGT. This CDR3 contains 16 residues. The ends lost 5 bases at V and 8 bases at J; junction bases unmatched: 12. TCRdb ran MiXCR on the 5' RACE reads and lists one entry per CDR3 protein. The table shows 550,000 to 800,000 distinct CDR3 sequences, with less than 9% occurring only once. With regard to this clonotype: The antigen remains undetermined.

This same sample was also part of a study on yellow fever vaccine responses in identical twins.

The V gene is TRBV6-4, the J gene TRBJ1-6; 7 bases align to TRBD1. This TCR derives from a woman younger than 30 in good health. The sample taken for sequencing was PBMCs. The CDR3 reads CASSLLGNRGDSPLHF. In DNA, the CDR3 is TGTGCCAGCAGTCTACTGGGAAACAGGGGCGATTCACCCCTCCACTTT.